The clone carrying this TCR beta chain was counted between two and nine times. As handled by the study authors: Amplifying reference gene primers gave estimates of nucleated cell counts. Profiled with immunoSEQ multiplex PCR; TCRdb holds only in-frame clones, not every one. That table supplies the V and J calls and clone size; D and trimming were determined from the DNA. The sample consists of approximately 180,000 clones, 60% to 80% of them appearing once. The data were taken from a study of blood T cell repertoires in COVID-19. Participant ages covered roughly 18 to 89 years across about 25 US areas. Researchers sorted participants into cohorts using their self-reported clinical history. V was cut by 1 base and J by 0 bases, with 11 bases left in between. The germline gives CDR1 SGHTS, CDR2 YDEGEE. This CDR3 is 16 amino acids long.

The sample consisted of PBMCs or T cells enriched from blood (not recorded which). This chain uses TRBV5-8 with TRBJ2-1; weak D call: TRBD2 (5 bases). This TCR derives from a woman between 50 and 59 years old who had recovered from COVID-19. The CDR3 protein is CASSLRGLSSYNEQFF. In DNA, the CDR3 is TGTGCCAGCAGCTTGAGAGGGCTATCCTCCTACAATGAGCAGTTCTTC. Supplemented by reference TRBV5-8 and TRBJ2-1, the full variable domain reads EAGVTQSPTHLIKTRGQQATLRCSPISGHTSVYWYQQALGLGLQFLLWYDEGEERNRGNFPPRFSGRQFPNYSSELNVNALELEDSALYLCASSLRGLSSYNEQFFGPGTRLTVL.